Shown below are 18 T cell receptor beta chains from a single sample sequenced in a study of PD-L1 blockade in urothelial cancer (TCRdb year 2017). The protocol used for the library was the immunoSEQ multiplex PCR assay. TCRdb limited this immuneACCESS table to in-frame rearrangements with V and J called. A share of clones is missing; checked studies link under half to unresolved V genes, and the rest is unexplained. Across this sample there are about 110,000 clones, with roughly 84% seen only once. About 2.3% of the sample rests with the top ten. The sample was PBMCs, taken around atezolizumab (anti-PD-L1) treatment. The source is a man in his forties or fifties with urothelial cancer.

Only a few counts were recorded for this clone. The rearrangement links TRBV27 to TRBJ2-7, with 8 bases lining up with TRBD1. The germline gives CDR1 MNHEY, CDR2 SMNVEV (reference sequence). V lost 6 bases and J lost 7; bases outside the gene matches: 11. The CDR3 is 14 residues long. CDR3 amino acids: CASSRTRTGREQYF. The CDR3 nucleotides are TGTGCCAGCAGCCGAACCCGGACAGGGCGAGAGCAGTACTTC.

The V call is TRBV9, the J call TRBJ2-7; TRBD1 is a possible D gene (5 bases). Trimming pared 3 bases from V and 6 bases from J, leaving 22 bases between. The CDR3 has 16 residues. Germline CDR1 is SGDLS and CDR2 is YYNGEE. The CDR3 DNA is TGTGCCAGCAGCGCAAAGGACGGAAGGGGCCCACTCGAGCAGTACTTC. Encoded protein: CASSAKDGRGPLEQYF.

This chain uses TRBV5-6 with TRBJ2-5; D gene ambiguous. The CDR3 totals 13 residues. Germline-derived CDR1 and CDR2 are SGHDT and YYEEEE. The ends were cut back, 0 bases at V and 8 bases at J, with 11 bases in the middle. The CDR3 DNA is TGTGCCAGCAGCTTGGCCGGGTCTCAAACCCAGTACTTC. It translates to CASSLAGSQTQYF.

This chain connects TRBV9 to TRBJ2-3; 7 bases map to TRBD2. Germline CDR1 and CDR2: SGDLS and YYNGEE. V lost 3 bases and J lost 2; bases outside the gene matches: 9. The CDR3 is made up of 16 amino acids. DNA of the CDR3: TGTGCCAGCAGCGCAAGGGACGGGAGGACCACAGATACGCAGTATTTT. Protein: CASSARDGRTTDTQYF.

This clone was seen a single time. The chain is built from TRBV6-6 and TRBJ1-2, with D perhaps TRBD1 (5 bases). Trimming left V 7 bases short and J 8 bases short, with 26 bases between. The CDR3 consists of 16 residues. Germline V gene sequence: CDR1 MNHNY, CDR2 SVGAGI (reference sequence). CDR3 sequence (DNA): TGTGCCAGCACCTCAGGGTCTACCGCTACCCTCTTCGGCTACACCTTC. Translating gives CASTSGSTATLFGYTF.

The J gene is TRBJ1-2, the V gene TRBV19; D gene uncertain. The CDR3 is made up of 13 amino acids. Germline CDR1 reads LNHDA; CDR2 reads SQIVND (reference sequence). The ends were cut back, 5 bases at V and 2 bases at J, with 9 bases in the middle. The CDR3 DNA reads as TGTGCCAGTAGTTTTATCCTAAACTATGGCTACACCTTC. Its translation is CASSFILNYGYTF.

The chain has TRBV6-1 and TRBJ2-1; 8 nucleotides agree with TRBD2. The V gene end was trimmed by 6 bases and the J gene end by 7 bases; junction bases not matched to a gene: 8. The germline V gene has CDR1 MNHNS and CDR2 SASEGT. The CDR3 length is 14 residues. CDR3 sequence: CASRPSGRGNEQFF. The CDR3 nucleotides read TGTGCCAGCAGGCCAAGCGGGAGAGGGAATGAGCAGTTCTTC.

This chain uses TRBV2 with TRBJ1-1; a weak D match, TRBD1 (6 bases). Per the germline V gene, CDR1 is SNHLY and CDR2 is FYNNEI. The CDR3 has 11 residues. V lost 5 bases and J lost 11, with 12 bases in between. The CDR3 DNA is TGTGCCAGCAGTTGGGGGCGTGCGGCTTTCTTT. This codes for CASSWGRAAFF.

This clone has at least ten counts. The V and J genes are TRBV14 and TRBJ2-7, with a tentative D call TRBD2 (6 bases). Trimming shortened V by 6 bases and J by 5 bases, and 20 bases separated the two germline ends. CDR1 and CDR2 (germline): SGHDN, FVKESK. CDR3 size: 15 residues. The CDR3: CASSKSAGFSNEQYF. The CDR3 DNA follows: TGTGCCAGCAGTAAGTCGGCGGGGTTTAGCAACGAGCAGTACTTC.

The rearrangement uses TRBV7-2 and TRBJ2-5, with 9 bases identical to TRBD1. Germline V gene lookup returns CDR1 SGHTA and CDR2 FQGNSA. The V and J ends lost 5 bases and 2 bases, in that order; junction bases with no gene match: 3. The CDR3 sequence is 14 residues long. Here the CDR3 DNA reads TGTGCCAGCAGCGCGACAGGGGGACAAGAGACCCAGTACTTC. It specifies CASSATGGQETQYF. The entire variable domain, with the rest obtained from reference TRBV7-2 and TRBJ2-5, is as follows: GAGVSQSPSNKVTEKGKDVELRCDPISGHTALYWYRQSLGQGLEFLIYFQGNSAPDKSGLPSDRFSAERTGGSVSTLTIQRTQQEDSAVYLCASSATGGQETQYFGPGTRLLVL.

This chain connects TRBV5-1 to TRBJ2-7; possibly TRBD1 for D (5 bases). Trimming pared 0 bases from V and 6 bases from J, leaving 16 bases between. This CDR3 is built from 15 residues. Per germline, CDR1 SGHRS and CDR2 YFSETQ. In DNA, the CDR3 is TGCGCCAGCAGCTTGGGGGCAGGGCTGCTCGGCGAGCAGTACTTC. Protein product: CASSLGAGLLGEQYF.

This clone has only a few counts. V and J are TRBV19 and TRBJ2-7, with a tentative D call TRBD1 (6 bases). The CDR3 has 15 amino acids. The V end lost 6 bases, the J end lost 4 bases, and 19 bases lay between the germline ends. The germline CDR1 and CDR2 sequences are LNHDA and SQIVND (reference sequence). The CDR3 sequence: CASRAKPGELYEQYF. Written as DNA, the CDR3 is TGTGCCAGTAGGGCGAAGCCAGGGGAGTTGTACGAGCAGTACTTC.

V gene TRBV6-5 combines with J gene TRBJ2-1, with D possibly being TRBD2 (6 bases). The CDR3 is made up of 15 amino acids. Germline V CDR1 and CDR2: MNHEY, SVGAGI. The V end lost 2 bases, the J end lost 1 base, and 9 bases lay between the germline ends. CDR3 nucleotide sequence: TGTGCCAGCAGTTACGTTGCGGGGTCCTACAATGAGCAGTTCTTC. This encodes CASSYVAGSYNEQFF.

This sequence joins TRBV28 and TRBJ2-1; the match to TRBD2 covers 9 bases. The V gene end was trimmed by 3 bases and the J gene end by 4 bases; junction bases not matched to a gene: 10. The CDR3 is made up of 17 amino acids. Germline V gene sequence: CDR1 MDHEN, CDR2 SYDVKM. The CDR3 reads CASSFVPGLAGYNEQFF. CDR3 coding DNA: TGTGCCAGCAGTTTCGTACCTGGGCTAGCGGGGTACAATGAGCAGTTCTTC.

The chain joins TRBV10-1 to TRBJ1-5; TRBD1 aligns across 7 bases. Germline assignment: CDR1 WNHNN and CDR2 SYGVQD (reference sequence). The CDR3 is made up of 18 amino acids. The V segment lost 7 bases and the J segment 0 bases; nucleotides outside the gene matches: 15. This CDR3 is CASNRERGQTYSNQPQHF. The CDR3 nucleotides read TGCGCCAGCAACCGAGAACGGGGACAGACTTATAGCAATCAGCCCCAGCATTTT.

This clone has just one count. The chain carries TRBV7-2 and TRBJ2-1; D remains ambiguous. The CDR3 is made up of 14 amino acids. CDR1 and CDR2 (germline): SGHTA, FQGNSA. V was cut by 1 base and J by 0 bases, with 4 bases left in between. The CDR3 DNA is TGTGCCAGCAGCTTAGACATCTCCTACAATGAGCAGTTCTTC. Amino acids: CASSLDISYNEQFF. The full variable domain, with the rest looked up from reference TRBV7-2 and TRBJ2-1, is GAGVSQSPSNKVTEKGKDVELRCDPISGHTALYWYRQSLGQGLEFLIYFQGNSAPDKSGLPSDRFSAERTGGSVSTLTIQRTQQEDSAVYLCASSLDISYNEQFFGPGTRLTVL.

In this sample, this clone turned up once. V gene TRBV27 combines with J gene TRBJ1-6, with 11 bases fitting TRBD1. The V and J ends lost 7 bases and 6 bases, in that order; junction bases with no gene match: 14. The CDR3 runs to 18 residues. Germline V gene sequence: CDR1 MNHEY, CDR2 SMNVEV (reference sequence). In nucleotides, the CDR3 is TGTGCCAGCAAACCACGGGACAGGGGGGGGGCGATTAATTCACCCCTCCACTTT. Translated, it gives CASKPRDRGGAINSPLHF.

This chain uses TRBV6-1 with TRBJ1-1, with D possibly being TRBD1 (6 bases). The germline CDR1 and CDR2 sequences are MNHNS and SASEGT. The V gene lost 6 bases and the J gene lost 3 bases, with 11 bases spanning the gap. The CDR3 covers 13 residues. As DNA, the CDR3 is TGTGCCAGCAGAACAAAGGGGGACACTGAAGCTTTCTTT. Translation gives CASRTKGDTEAFF.